The 32 T cell receptor beta chains given below trace back to one sample, sequenced in a study of early T cells in non-severe SARS-CoV-2 infection. TCRdb processed the 5' RACE reads anew with MiXCR; each CDR3 protein has one entry. The sample holds about 56,000 distinct CDR3 sequences, about 14% seen once. The starting material was whole blood, obtained at baseline. The receptors were gathered from an adult who was a healthcare worker with PCR-confirmed SARS-CoV-2 infection or an uninfected control (not recorded which).

This clonotype was counted ten times or more. This sequence joins TRBV7-9 and TRBJ1-2; D unresolved. Germline loops: CDR1 SEHNR, CDR2 FQNEAQ (reference sequence). V lost 1 base, J lost 1 base, and 13 bases lay in between. CDR3 length: 16 amino acids. The CDR3, as DNA: TGTGCCAGCAGCTTAGGAAAGAGCCGCATTAACTATGGCTACACCTTC. This sequence encodes CASSLGKSRINYGYTF.

The chain recombines TRBV3-1 with TRBJ2-3; 9 nucleotides align to TRBD2. This CDR3 region has 16 residues. With 6 bases clipped from V and 1 base from J, the junction kept 8 bases outside the gene matches. Looked up from germline, CDR1 is LGHDT and CDR2 is YNNKEL (reference sequence). CDR3 in amino acids: CASSSRPSGGTDTQYF. The CDR3 DNA reads as TGTGCCAGCAGTTCCAGGCCTAGCGGGGGCACAGATACGCAGTATTTT.

This clonotype has at least ten counts. The chain combines TRBV12-3 or TRBV12-4 with TRBJ1-1; TRBD1 matches 9 bases. The CDR3 totals 16 residues. Trimming cost V 5 bases and J 6 bases; bases outside gene matches: 13. CDR3 protein: CASSKTGTGWIAEAFF. The CDR3 DNA reads as TGTGCCAGCAGTAAGACCGGGACAGGGTGGATCGCTGAAGCTTTCTTT.

The genes are TRBV2 and TRBJ2-3; possibly TRBD2 for D (6 bases). With 8 bases removed from V and 8 bases from J, the gap between germline ends came to 8 bases. The CDR3 extends over 10 amino acids. CDR1 is SNHLY and CDR2 is FYNNEI in the germline V gene. The CDR3 sequence is CASGGGTQYF. The CDR3 nucleotides are TGTGCCAGCGGGGGAGGTACGCAGTATTTT. Drawing the rest from reference TRBV2 and TRBJ2-3, the complete variable domain is EPEVTQTPSHQVTQMGQEVILRCVPISNHLYFYWYRQILGQKVEFLVSFYNNEISEKSEIFDDQFSVERPDGSNFTLKIRSTKLEDSAMYFCASGGGTQYFGPGTRLTVL.

The J gene is TRBJ2-7, the V gene TRBV20-1; 9 bases line up with TRBD1. The V gene's germline CDR1 is DFQATT and CDR2 SNEGSKA (reference sequence). The CDR3 extends over 14 amino acids. After removal of 6 bases from V and 1 base from J, the junction contained 7 bases not matched to a gene. CDR3 loop: CSASGQGSSYEQYF. The CDR3 nucleotides are TGCAGTGCAAGCGGACAGGGGTCGTCCTACGAGCAGTACTTC.

V is TRBV5-1 and J is TRBJ2-7; 9 bases are a match to TRBD1. The CDR3 consists of 15 residues. Germline V gene lookup returns CDR1 SGHRS and CDR2 YFSETQ. J was trimmed by 0 bases and V by 1 base; bases with no gene match: 2. CDR3 sequence reads: CASSLWTGVSYEQYF. The CDR3 DNA follows: TGCGCCAGCAGCTTGTGGACAGGGGTCTCCTACGAGCAGTACTTC.

This clonotype has a handful of counts. The chain recombines TRBV11-2 with TRBJ2-7, with TRBD2 identical over 11 bases. This CDR3 comprises 13 residues. The ends lost 1 base at V and 12 bases at J; junction bases unmatched: 5. Looked up from germline, CDR1 is SGHAT and CDR2 is FQNNGV. The CDR3 region is CASSLGLAGIRYF. CDR3 DNA: TGTGCCAGCAGCTTAGGACTAGCGGGGATCAGGTACTTC.

This clonotype was seen many times. The chain joins TRBV6-6 to TRBJ2-1, with D uncertain. The germline V and J ends were trimmed by 4 bases and 3 bases, with 10 bases remaining between them. Germline loops: CDR1 MNHNY, CDR2 SVGAGI (reference sequence). CDR3 length: 14 amino acids. CDR3 sequence: CASSSRPGYNEQFF. CDR3 sequence (DNA): TGTGCCAGCAGTTCCCGACCCGGCTACAATGAGCAGTTCTTC.

The rearrangement links TRBV12-3 or TRBV12-4 to TRBJ2-5; D uncertain. Trimming took off 3 bases at V and 3 bases at J, with 5 bases between the two ends. This CDR3 comprises 12 residues. The CDR3 reads CASSFWEETQYF. The CDR3 coding sequence is TGTGCCAGCAGTTTCTGGGAAGAGACCCAGTACTTC.

In this sample, this clonotype turned up a few times. This chain connects TRBV3-1 to TRBJ2-2; TRBD1 or TRBD2 may be the D gene (5 bases each). CDR3 length equals 15 residues. From germline, CDR1 is LGHDT and CDR2 YNNKEL (reference sequence). V was pared by 3 bases and J by 1 base, with 9 bases between. The CDR3 DNA follows: TGTGCCAGCAGCCACCGGGGCAAGAACACCGGGGAGCTGTTTTTT. It codes for CASSHRGKNTGELFF.

The chain couples TRBV19 to TRBJ2-1; D remains ambiguous. The germline V and J ends were trimmed by 4 bases and 3 bases, with 7 bases remaining between them. Germline V gene sequence: CDR1 LNHDA, CDR2 SQIVND (reference sequence). The CDR3 has 13 residues. Here the CDR3 DNA reads TGTGCCAGTAGTACAGCCTACTACAATGAGCAGTTCTTC. It is translated as CASSTAYYNEQFF.

This clonotype was picked up a small number of times. This chain connects TRBV7-3 to TRBJ2-1; 8 nucleotides align to TRBD1. The CDR3 covers 17 residues. Germline CDR1 is SGHTA and CDR2 is FQGTGA. The V segment lost 5 bases and the J segment 7 bases; nucleotides outside the gene matches: 16. The CDR3 DNA reads as TGTGCCAGCAGCCCAGGGGGCCGATGGGGATTTGAAAATGAGCAGTTCTTC. Protein: CASSPGGRWGFENEQFF.

This clonotype was detected a few times. V is TRBV20-1 and J is TRBJ2-1; perhaps TRBD2 as D (5 bases). CDR1 DFQATT and CDR2 SNEGSKA come from the germline V gene (reference sequence). The germline V and J ends were trimmed by 0 bases and 16 bases, with 19 bases remaining between them. The CDR3 consists of 13 residues. This CDR3 reads CSARDQEARRTFF. DNA for the CDR3: TGCAGTGCTAGAGATCAGGAGGCGCGACGGACCTTCTTC.

This clonotype was observed a few times. The V call is TRBV12-3 or TRBV12-4, the J call TRBJ1-1, with D possibly being TRBD1 (5 bases). The ends were cut back, 6 bases at V and 1 base at J, with 12 bases in the middle. The length of the CDR3 is 14 residues. The CDR3 DNA reads TGTGCCAGCAGACCGGGACCGACGAACACTGAAGCTTTCTTT. Protein: CASRPGPTNTEAFF.

This chain uses TRBV30 with TRBJ1-5, with 7 bases fitting TRBD1. With V trimmed by 4 bases and J by 2 bases, 5 bases remained unmatched. Looked up from germline, CDR1 is GTSNPN and CDR2 is SVGIG (reference sequence). The CDR3 totals 14 residues. Written as DNA, the CDR3 is TGTGCCTGGACATCAGGGGGGGGCAATCAGCCCCAGCATTTT. This encodes CAWTSGGGNQPQHF.

The chain uses TRBV28 and TRBJ2-7; D not certain. V was clipped by 6 bases and J by 3 bases, with 9 bases between them. The CDR3 has 12 amino acids. From germline, CDR1 is MDHEN and CDR2 SYDVKM. The CDR3 region has the DNA TGTGCCAGCAGGGGGTCCGACTACGAGCAGTACTTC. This encodes CASRGSDYEQYF.

This clonotype was counted a few times. The chain links TRBV27 to TRBJ2-1; 7 bases fit TRBD2. Germline V gives CDR1 MNHEY, CDR2 SMNVEV (reference sequence). The CDR3 runs to 13 residues. J was trimmed by 7 bases and V by 6 bases; bases with no gene match: 6. The CDR3 bases are TGTGCCAGCAGGCCCGGGGGGTGGAATGAGCAGTTCTTC. Its translation: CASRPGGWNEQFF.

This chain links TRBV19 with TRBJ1-1; TRBD1 agrees at 7 bases. Losses at the gene ends were 4 bases for V and 8 bases for J; bases not matched to a gene: 7. The CDR3 runs 13 residues. Germline V gene lookup returns CDR1 LNHDA and CDR2 SQIVND (reference sequence). The CDR3 DNA is TGTGCCAGTAGTACCCATCAGGGGGAAGAAGCTTTCTTT. It translates to CASSTHQGEEAFF.

This clonotype was counted at least ten times. The chain's CDR3 is CAISADLGTDTQYF. The CDR3 DNA sequence: TGTGCCATCAGTGCCGATCTGGGAACAGATACGCAGTATTTT. V gene TRBV10-3 combines with J gene TRBJ2-3; unclear D gene. The CDR3 length is 14 residues. Germline CDR1 reads ENHRY; CDR2 reads SYGVKD. Trimming left V 4 bases short and J 3 bases short, with 11 bases between.

This clonotype was seen only once. The chain combines TRBV13 with TRBJ2-7; D may be TRBD2 (7 bases). The CDR3 runs 12 residues. Germline assignment: CDR1 PRHDT and CDR2 FYEKMQ (reference sequence). V was pared by 8 bases and J by 4 bases, with 12 bases between. The CDR3: CASRGASYEQYF. In nucleotides, the CDR3 is TGTGCCAGCCGGGGGGCCAGTTACGAGCAGTACTTC.

This clonotype has ten or more counts. The chain employs TRBV5-4 and TRBJ2-3; no firm D call. This CDR3 spans 17 amino acids. Trimming cost V 7 bases and J 1 base, with 22 bases left between them. Germline V gene sequence: CDR1 SGHNT, CDR2 YYREEE (reference sequence). The CDR3 DNA reads as TGTGCCAGCGTGTCCTCTGGCCCTTCAAAGGGCACAGATACGCAGTATTTT. The encoded protein is CASVSSGPSKGTDTQYF.

This sequence joins TRBV5-1 and TRBJ1-1, with 8 bases matching TRBD1. The CDR3 is 15 amino acids. The ends lost 4 bases at V and 2 bases at J; junction bases unmatched: 7. Germline CDR1 SGHRS, CDR2 YFSETQ. Written as DNA, the CDR3 is TGCGCCAGCAGCGCGCGGACAGGGATTAACACTGAAGCTTTCTTT. Its protein product is CASSARTGINTEAFF.

This clonotype has only a few counts. J is TRBJ2-5 and V is TRBV4-2; unclear D gene. V lost 0 bases and J 7 bases, leaving 12 bases between the germline ends. This CDR3 spans 14 amino acids. Looked up from germline, CDR1 is LGHNA and CDR2 is YNFKEQ. CDR3 sequence reads: CASSQDRSSGTQYF. In DNA, the CDR3 is TGTGCCAGCAGCCAAGACCGATCCTCGGGGACCCAGTACTTC.

This chain links TRBV12-3 or TRBV12-4 with TRBJ2-3; 10 bases are a match to TRBD2. Trimming cost V 7 bases and J 3 bases; bases outside gene matches: 10. The CDR3 is 16 amino acids. The CDR3 is CASTPPRTSGTDTQYF. In DNA form, the CDR3 reads TGTGCCAGCACCCCACCCCGGACTAGCGGTACAGATACGCAGTATTTT.

At least ten counts were recorded for this clonotype. This sequence joins TRBV3-1 and TRBJ2-7; possibly TRBD2 for D (5 bases). The CDR3 covers 13 residues. V was cut by 0 bases and J by 5 bases, with 8 bases left in between. In germline, CDR1 is LGHDT, CDR2 YNNKEL (reference sequence). CDR3 in DNA: TGTGCCAGCAGCCAAGAGGCCGGGGACGAGCAGTACTTC. Translating gives CASSQEAGDEQYF.

The table lists this clonotype with a few counts. The chain couples TRBV2 to TRBJ1-5; D ambiguous. Germline CDR1 is SNHLY and CDR2 is FYNNEI. Trimming shortened V by 0 bases and J by 2 bases, and 5 bases separated the two germline ends. This CDR3 spans 14 amino acids. CDR3 DNA: TGTGCCAGCAGTGAAGCGCTGGGCAATCAGCCCCAGCATTTT. This codes for CASSEALGNQPQHF.

CDR3 protein: CASSFSGQGPHEQFF. The CDR3 region has the DNA TGCGCCAGCAGCTTTTCGGGACAGGGTCCCCATGAGCAGTTCTTC. The V gene is TRBV5-1, the J gene TRBJ2-1, with 9 bases lining up with TRBD1. Germline V gene sequence: CDR1 SGHRS, CDR2 YFSETQ. The length of the CDR3 is 15 residues. J lost 8 bases, V lost 2 bases, and 8 bases had no gene match.

The rearrangement joins TRBV4-1 to TRBJ2-1; weak D call: TRBD2 (6 bases). V was pared by 5 bases and J by 5 bases, with 16 bases between. The length of the CDR3 is 15 residues. Germline values: CDR1 MGHRA, CDR2 YSYEKL. The CDR3 DNA reads as TGCGCCAGCAGCGGCCCCGGGACTGGACACAATGAGCAGTTCTTC. It specifies CASSGPGTGHNEQFF.

This clonotype occurred many times. The gene calls are TRBV10-3 and TRBJ2-1, with D possibly matching TRBD1 (6 bases). The CDR3 extends over 14 amino acids. Germline CDR1 and CDR2: ENHRY and SYGVKD. The germline V and J ends were trimmed by 5 bases and 9 bases, with 17 bases remaining between them. CDR3 in amino acids: CAISSTTGSAEQFF. The CDR3 region has the DNA TGTGCCATCAGTAGCACGACAGGCTCCGCTGAGCAGTTCTTC.

This clonotype is judged medium-sized (0.01 to 0.1%). The gene calls are TRBV6-2 or TRBV6-3 and TRBJ2-1; D possibly corresponds to TRBD2 (6 bases). Trimming left V 7 bases short and J 10 bases short, with 11 bases between. Germline lookup yields CDR1 MNHEY and CDR2 SVGEGT. This CDR3 is 11 amino acids long. DNA for the CDR3: TGTGCCAGCAATCAAGGAGGGGAGCAGTTCTTC. As protein: CASNQGGEQFF.

V and J are TRBV20-1 and TRBJ2-7; D remains unclear. The germline V and J ends were trimmed by 3 bases and 7 bases, with 22 bases remaining between them. The germline CDR1 and CDR2 sequences are DFQATT and SNEGSKA (reference sequence). The CDR3 contains 15 residues. The CDR3 nucleotides read TGCAGTGCTAGGGAAGCGTCAAGGGCGTCAGAAGAGCAGTACTTC. This translates into CSAREASRASEEQYF.

A few counts support this clonotype. The rearrangement joins TRBV29-1 to TRBJ2-3, with D possibly being TRBD2 (6 bases). V was cut by 6 bases and J by 3 bases, with 10 bases left in between. From germline, CDR1 is SQVTM and CDR2 ANQGSEA. This CDR3 comprises 12 residues. DNA of the CDR3: TGCAGCGTGGCGGGGCAGACAGATACGCAGTATTTT. Translating it yields CSVAGQTDTQYF.